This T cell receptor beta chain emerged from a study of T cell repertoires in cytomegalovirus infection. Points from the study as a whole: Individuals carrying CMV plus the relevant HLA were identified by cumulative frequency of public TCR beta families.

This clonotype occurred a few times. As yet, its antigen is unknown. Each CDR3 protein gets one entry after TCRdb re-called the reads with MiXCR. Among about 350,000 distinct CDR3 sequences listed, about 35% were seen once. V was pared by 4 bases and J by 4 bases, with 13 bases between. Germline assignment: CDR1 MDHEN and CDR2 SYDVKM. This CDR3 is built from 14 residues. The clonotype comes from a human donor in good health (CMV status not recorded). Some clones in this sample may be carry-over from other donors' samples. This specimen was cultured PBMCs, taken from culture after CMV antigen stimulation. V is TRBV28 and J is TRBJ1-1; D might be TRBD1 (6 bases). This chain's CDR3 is CASSSTGFSTEAFF. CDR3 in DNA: TGTGCCAGCAGTTCGACAGGATTTAGCACTGAAGCTTTCTTT.